The 29 T cell receptor beta chains given below trace back to one sample, sequenced in a study of cytomegalovirus exposure and HLA in healthy donors. Researchers ran the PCR with 60 Vbeta and 13 Jbeta primers. Clones were sequenced by immunoSEQ multiplex PCR, and TCRdb holds only the in-frame ones, with some missing. Of 160,000 or so clones in the sample, around 84% were seen once. The sample was PBMCs. All receptors derive from a man aged 18-30 years in good health and CMV-seronegative.

V usage is TRBV10-3 and J usage is TRBJ1-6; possibly TRBD1 for D (6 bases). The CDR3 runs 16 residues. V shed 0 bases and J shed 3 bases, with 9 bases lying between them. CDR1 is ENHRY, CDR2 SYGVKD, per germline. The CDR3 is CAISESMDSYNSPLHF. CDR3 sequence (DNA): TGTGCCATCAGTGAGTCGATGGACAGCTATAATTCACCCCTCCACTTT.

This clone was recorded a few times. This chain connects TRBV4-1 to TRBJ2-1; D gene ambiguous. With 1 base removed from V and 0 bases from J, the gap between germline ends came to 10 bases. Germline assignment: CDR1 MGHRA and CDR2 YSYEKL. CDR3 length: 16 residues. The CDR3 nucleotides read TGCGCCAGCAGCCAAGTAGACATTATCTCCTACAATGAGCAGTTCTTC. It yields the protein CASSQVDIISYNEQFF.

This rearrangement joins TRBV10-3 to TRBJ2-7; the D gene is possibly TRBD1 (6 bases). The CDR3 loop spans 13 amino acids. CDR1 is ENHRY and CDR2 is SYGVKD in the germline V gene. The V end was cut by 2 bases, the J end by 3 bases, with 8 bases between. The DNA for the CDR3 is TGTGCCATCAGTGAGGGACAGAGCTACGAGCAGTACTTC. It specifies CAISEGQSYEQYF.

The J gene is TRBJ2-1, the V gene TRBV30, with 8 bases that match TRBD2. V was clipped by 4 bases and J by 7 bases; unmatched bases: 9. The CDR3 is 14 amino acids. Germline V gene sequence: CDR1 GTSNPN, CDR2 SVGIG (reference sequence). CDR3 nucleotides: TGTGCCTGGACCACTCACGGGGGGGCAAATGAGCAGTTCTTC. Translating gives CAWTTHGGANEQFF. The variable domain in full, with the rest retrieved from reference TRBV30 and TRBJ2-1, is SQTIHQWPATLVQPVGSPLSLECTVEGTSNPNLYWYRQAAGRGLQLLFYSVGIGQISSEVPQNLSASRPQDRQFILSSKKLLLSDSGFYLCAWTTHGGANEQFFGPGTRLTVL.

The CDR3 spells CASSLDRTYGYTF. As DNA, the CDR3 is TGCGCCAGCAGCTTGGACAGAACCTATGGCTACACCTTC. This chain uses TRBV5-1 with TRBJ1-2; no definite D call. This CDR3 region has 13 residues. Germline V gene data show CDR1 as SGHRS and CDR2 as YFSETQ. With 0 bases removed from V and 4 bases from J, the gap between germline ends came to 7 bases.

This rearrangement joins TRBV5-1 to TRBJ2-3; D ambiguous. This CDR3 contains 12 residues. V was trimmed by 2 bases and J by 2 bases, leaving 3 bases between them. The germline V gene encodes CDR1 SGHRS and CDR2 YFSETQ. The CDR3 DNA follows: TGCGCCAGCAGCTTTAACACAGATACGCAGTATTTT. It translates to CASSFNTDTQYF.

The rearrangement uses TRBV5-1 and TRBJ1-2, with D maybe TRBD1 (5 bases). This CDR3 is 14 amino acids long. In germline, CDR1 is SGHRS, CDR2 YFSETQ. The V gene lost 4 bases and the J gene lost 6 bases, with 16 bases spanning the gap. CDR3 protein: CASSQGSGVHGYTF. CDR3 in DNA: TGCGCCAGCAGCCAGGGCAGTGGGGTCCATGGCTACACCTTC.

The gene calls are TRBV2 and TRBJ2-1; 8 bases match TRBD1. CDR3 length: 16 residues. Trimming cost V 6 bases and J 9 bases; bases outside gene matches: 16. Germline assignment: CDR1 SNHLY and CDR2 FYNNEI. The CDR3 bases are TGTGCCAGCAGGGGAAGACAGGGGAGAGGATTCGGTGAGCAGTTCTTC. Encoded protein: CASRGRQGRGFGEQFF.

V is TRBV28 and J is TRBJ2-7, with 9 bases identical to TRBD1. The germline gives CDR1 MDHEN, CDR2 SYDVKM. With V trimmed by 4 bases and J by 5 bases, 9 bases remained unmatched. CDR3 length equals 15 residues. The chain's CDR3 is CASSSPGQGSHEQYF. The DNA for the CDR3 is TGTGCCAGCAGTTCCCCGGGACAGGGTTCCCACGAGCAGTACTTC.

The CDR3 region has the DNA TGTGCCAGCAGCTTAGTTGCCAGCGGGGGGGGCAATGAGCAGTTCTTC. It is translated as CASSLVASGGGNEQFF. This chain links TRBV7-8 with TRBJ2-1, with 10 bases that match TRBD2. Germline V gene data show CDR1 as SGHVS and CDR2 as FQNEAQ. V lost 1 base, J lost 6 bases, and 6 bases stayed unmatched. The CDR3 totals 16 residues.

The rearrangement uses TRBV2 and TRBJ2-3; 7 positions match TRBD2. Trimming took 3 bases from V and 0 from J; bases not matched to a gene: 3. This CDR3 comprises 15 residues. Germline V gives CDR1 SNHLY, CDR2 FYNNEI. CDR3: CASSDLADSTDTQYF. The CDR3 nucleotides are TGTGCCAGCAGTGATCTAGCGGATAGCACAGATACGCAGTATTTT.

The V call is TRBV2, the J call TRBJ1-4, with 8 bases matching TRBD1. CDR1 SNHLY and CDR2 FYNNEI come from the germline V gene. This CDR3 is built from 15 residues. J gave up 0 bases and V 8 bases, and 5 bases lay outside the gene matches. The CDR3 sequence: CASGGQVATNEKLFF. For the CDR3, the DNA is TGTGCCAGCGGGGGACAGGTTGCAACTAATGAAAAACTGTTTTTT.

The CDR3 sequence is CASSQDRWYRSNEQFF. The DNA of the CDR3 is TGCGCCAGCAGCCAAGATAGGTGGTACCGGAGCAATGAGCAGTTCTTC. This sequence joins TRBV4-1 and TRBJ2-1; D is ambiguous. The germline V and J ends were trimmed by 0 bases and 6 bases, with 15 bases remaining between them. Germline CDR1 reads MGHRA; CDR2 reads YSYEKL. The CDR3 runs to 16 residues.

The J gene is TRBJ2-7, the V gene TRBV2; a weak D match, TRBD1 (5 bases). Germline CDR1 and CDR2: SNHLY and FYNNEI. The germline V and J ends were trimmed by 3 bases and 4 bases, with 10 bases remaining between them. CDR3 length: 13 amino acids. CDR3 DNA: TGTGCCAGCAGTGAGACAGACAGTTACGAGCAGTACTTC. Protein product: CASSETDSYEQYF.

The chain links TRBV5-4 to TRBJ1-6, with TRBD1 identical over 7 bases. This CDR3 is built from 15 residues. Germline lookup yields CDR1 SGHNT and CDR2 YYREEE (reference sequence). V shed 0 bases and J 7 bases; nucleotides not matched to a gene: 4. The CDR3 DNA sequence: TGTGCCAGCAGCTTGGGGGGCAGGGGGAATTCACCCCTCCACTTT. Its protein product is CASSLGGRGNSPLHF.

The CDR3 DNA follows: TGTGCCAGCAGTCCTCGGGACAGACATGTCCCCCTCTATGGCTACACCTTC. It yields the protein CASSPRDRHVPLYGYTF. This chain connects TRBV6-4 to TRBJ1-2, with 7 bases fitting TRBD1. V was clipped by 5 bases and J by 4 bases; unmatched bases: 16. The CDR3 runs 17 residues. Per the germline V gene, CDR1 is MRHNA and CDR2 is SNTAGT.

The chain uses TRBV2 and TRBJ2-7; TRBD2 matches 14 bases. Germline lookup yields CDR1 SNHLY and CDR2 FYNNEI. The CDR3 spans 23 residues. The ends lost 0 bases at V and 3 bases at J; junction bases unmatched: 22. CDR3 sequence (DNA): TGTGCCAGCAGTGAAGCGCCGTTCTTGATTCCCGGGACTAGCGGGAGTAACGGCTACGAGCAGTACTTC. Protein product: CASSEAPFLIPGTSGSNGYEQYF. Variable domain in full (rest from reference TRBV2 and TRBJ2-7): EPEVTQTPSHQVTQMGQEVILRCVPISNHLYFYWYRQILGQKVEFLVSFYNNEISEKSEIFDDQFSVERPDGSNFTLKIRSTKLEDSAMYFCASSEAPFLIPGTSGSNGYEQYFGPGTRLTVT.

The chain links TRBV28 to TRBJ1-5, with D unclear. Germline assignment: CDR1 MDHEN and CDR2 SYDVKM. There are 15 residues in the CDR3. Trimming stripped 6 bases from V and 4 bases from J, with 16 bases between. The chain's CDR3 is CASSRHGSVNQPQHF. The CDR3 coding sequence is TGTGCCAGCAGCCGCCACGGGTCGGTTAATCAGCCCCAGCATTTT.

This chain links TRBV7-9 with TRBJ2-5; D uncertain. This CDR3 spans 14 amino acids. The V end lost 1 base, the J end lost 2 bases, and 8 bases lay between the germline ends. Germline assignment: CDR1 SEHNR and CDR2 FQNEAQ (reference sequence). In nucleotides, the CDR3 is TGTGCCAGCAGCTTAGTCCTAGATCAAGAGACCCAGTACTTC. It translates to CASSLVLDQETQYF.

This clone was seen a handful of times. This chain connects TRBV6-6 to TRBJ1-1, with no clear D. This CDR3 region has 14 residues. V shed 5 bases and J shed 1 base, with 11 bases lying between them. The germline gives CDR1 MNHNY, CDR2 SVGAGI (reference sequence). This CDR3 is CASSQQRGNTEAFF. CDR3 DNA sequence: TGTGCCAGCAGTCAACAACGGGGGAACACTGAAGCTTTCTTT.

The chain has TRBV11-2 and TRBJ2-5; the match to TRBD1 covers 10 bases. V lost 4 bases, J lost 5 bases, and 7 bases stayed unmatched. Germline V gives CDR1 SGHAT, CDR2 FQNNGV. The CDR3 has 15 residues. The CDR3 loop is CASSWGTGVSETQYF. DNA for the CDR3: TGTGCCAGCAGCTGGGGGACAGGGGTTTCCGAGACCCAGTACTTC.

V is TRBV7-9 and J is TRBJ2-1, with TRBD1 identical over 10 bases. From germline, CDR1 is SEHNR and CDR2 FQNEAQ (reference sequence). CDR3 size: 16 residues. The V segment lost 5 bases and the J segment 8 bases; nucleotides outside the gene matches: 12. CDR3 residues: CASSIQTGGKSYEQFF. CDR3 bases: TGTGCCAGCAGCATCCAGACAGGGGGCAAGTCTTATGAGCAGTTCTTC.

The chain carries TRBV19 and TRBJ1-6, with 9 bases that match TRBD1. CDR3 size: 14 residues. Germline CDR1 is LNHDA and CDR2 is SQIVND (reference sequence). Trimming cost V 10 bases and J 9 bases; bases outside gene matches: 10. This chain's CDR3 is CAIRDREVGSPLHF. Written as DNA, the CDR3 is TGTGCCATCCGGGACAGGGAGGTTGGTTCACCCCTCCACTTT.

In this sample, this clone turned up a few times. The chain carries TRBV15 and TRBJ2-3; 13 bases map to TRBD2. CDR3 length: 17 amino acids. The V gene's germline CDR1 is LNHNV and CDR2 YYDKDF (reference sequence). V shed 6 bases and J 0 bases; nucleotides not matched to a gene: 6. Here the CDR3 reads CATRRLAGGSSTDTQYF. The CDR3 nucleotides are TGTGCCACCAGACGACTAGCGGGAGGTTCTAGCACAGATACGCAGTATTTT. Variable domain in full (rest from reference TRBV15 and TRBJ2-3): DAMVIQNPRYQVTQFGKPVTLSCSQTLNHNVMYWYQQKSSQAPKLLFHYYDKDFNNEADTPDNFQSRRPNTSFCFLDIRSPGLGDTAMYLCATRRLAGGSSTDTQYFGPGTRLTVL.

This clone has only a few counts. The chain is built from TRBV4-1 and TRBJ2-7; D gene uncertain. The V end was cut by 0 bases, the J end by 0 bases, with 15 bases between. The germline gives CDR1 MGHRA, CDR2 YSYEKL. The CDR3 extends over 17 amino acids. Here the CDR3 DNA reads TGCGCCAGCAGCCAAGATAGGATTTGGGCGAGCTCCTACGAGCAGTACTTC. Its translation is CASSQDRIWASSYEQYF.

This chain uses TRBV5-1 with TRBJ2-2; TRBD2 matches at 7 bases. The ends lost 7 bases at V and 2 bases at J; junction bases unmatched: 11. In germline, CDR1 is SGHRS, CDR2 YFSETQ. CDR3 size: 16 residues. In DNA form, the CDR3 reads TGCGCCAGCGGCCCCCGGGCTAGCGGAAACACCGGGGAGCTGTTTTTT. Translation: CASGPRASGNTGELFF.

The CDR3 loop reads CASSYVEQFGEKLFF. The CDR3, as DNA: TGTGCCAGCAGTTATGTGGAGCAGTTTGGCGAAAAACTGTTTTTT. The rearrangement links TRBV6-6 to TRBJ1-4; the D is unclear. Trimming pared 3 bases from V and 8 bases from J, leaving 16 bases between. The CDR3 totals 15 residues. Germline values: CDR1 MNHNY, CDR2 SVGAGI (reference sequence).

The chain employs TRBV28 and TRBJ2-5, with D perhaps TRBD2 (6 bases). The CDR3 spans 14 residues. CDR1 is MDHEN and CDR2 is SYDVKM in the germline V gene. V lost 2 bases, J lost 9 bases, and 16 bases lay in between. DNA of the CDR3: TGTGCCAGCAGTTTACCTTCGGGGGTGAGGGCCCAGTACTTC. Translated: CASSLPSGVRAQYF.

The CDR3 reads CATSRNPLGSSNTEAFF. In DNA form, the CDR3 reads TGTGCCACCAGCAGAAATCCCCTGGGCAGCTCGAACACTGAAGCTTTCTTT. J is TRBJ1-1 and V is TRBV15, with D unclear. Germline V gene data show CDR1 as LNHNV and CDR2 as YYDKDF (reference sequence). The CDR3 length is 17 residues. V was pared by 2 bases and J by 1 base, with 17 bases between.